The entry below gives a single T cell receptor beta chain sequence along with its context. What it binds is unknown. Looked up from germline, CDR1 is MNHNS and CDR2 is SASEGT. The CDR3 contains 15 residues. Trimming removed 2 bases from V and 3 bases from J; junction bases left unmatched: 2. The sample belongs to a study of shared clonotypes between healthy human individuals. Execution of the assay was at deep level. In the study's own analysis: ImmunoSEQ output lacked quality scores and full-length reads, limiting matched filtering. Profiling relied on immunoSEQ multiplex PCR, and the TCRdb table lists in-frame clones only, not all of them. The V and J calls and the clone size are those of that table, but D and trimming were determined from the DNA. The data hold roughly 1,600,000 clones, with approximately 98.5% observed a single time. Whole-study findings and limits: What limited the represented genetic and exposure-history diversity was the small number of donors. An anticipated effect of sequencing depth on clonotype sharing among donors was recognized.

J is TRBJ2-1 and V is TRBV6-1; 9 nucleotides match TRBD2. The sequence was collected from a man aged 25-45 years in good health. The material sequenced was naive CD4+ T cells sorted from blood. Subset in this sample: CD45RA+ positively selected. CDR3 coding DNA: TGTGCCAGCAGTGAAAGCGGGAGGTACTACAATGAGCAGTTCTTC. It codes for CASSESGRYYNEQFF.